A selection of T cell receptor beta chains follows, all from one sample in a study of regulatory T cells in long-lasting Graves disease. TCRdb analysed the multiplex PCR reads with MiXCR anew, one entry per CDR3 protein. The sample consists of about 530,000 distinct CDR3 sequences, 15% to 20% of them appearing once. The sample was also reused in another study, on T cells in Graves' hyperthyroidism and ophthalmopathy.

The sequencing used peripheral blood mononuclear cells (PBMCs), collected at new diagnosis, from a patient treated with antithyroid drugs. These receptors all stem from a woman aged 40-65 years with Graves disease. The CDR3 runs from the conserved cysteine through the conserved F or W.

V gene	J gene	CDR3 protein
TRBV20-1	TRBJ1-4	CSAQNNEKLFF
TRBV7-8	TRBJ2-5	CASNPSDAGGQETQYF
TRBV2	TRBJ1-5	CASSEFSGVGQPQHF
TRBV7-9	TRBJ1-4	CASSLAGATNEKLFF
TRBV11-3	TRBJ1-4	CASSLDLGQGNEKLFF
TRBV19	TRBJ1-3	CASSTASSGNTIYF
TRBV6-2/TRBV6-3	TRBJ1-2	CASSYLPEPLQGIPNYGYTF
TRBV7-6	TRBJ1-1	CASSPQALVNTEAFF
TRBV11-2	TRBJ1-1	CASSIRREGNTEAFF
TRBV29-1	TRBJ2-3	CSARPNTDTQYF
TRBV19	TRBJ2-6	CASSMVDRGTSGANVLTF
TRBV12-3/TRBV12-4	TRBJ2-7	CASSLTHYEQYF
TRBV12-3/TRBV12-4	TRBJ2-2	CASMSKNTGELFF
TRBV7-2	TRBJ1-1	CASSVVGGRSNTEAFF
TRBV3-1	TRBJ1-2	CASSQGRTGGDYGYTF
TRBV12-3/TRBV12-4	TRBJ1-2	CASTPGTAYGYTF
TRBV5-6	TRBJ1-1	CASSWGTGGANTEAFF
TRBV9	TRBJ2-3	CASSVGVPAPDTQYF
TRBV7-2	TRBJ2-7	CASSLGAYEQYF
TRBV12-3/TRBV12-4	TRBJ2-7	CASSLTLGEQYF
TRBV20-1	TRBJ2-3	CSATDRVPDTQYF
TRBV15	TRBJ1-1	CATSRALSNTEAFF
TRBV13	TRBJ2-6	CASSRAHSGANVLTF
TRBV2	TRBJ2-2	CASSKGVLAGGELFF
TRBV3-1	TRBJ1-2	CASSGPAWGGYTF
TRBV12-3/TRBV12-4	TRBJ1-6	CASSPGQINSPLHF
TRBV12-3/TRBV12-4	TRBJ2-7	CASSLDKKGEQYF
TRBV6-5	TRBJ2-1	CASSYGPDGNEQFF
TRBV27	TRBJ2-7	CASAPTGIYEQYF
TRBV25-1	TRBJ2-1	CASSEPGQGYNEQFF
TRBV7-2	TRBJ2-1	CASSSTRGSNNEQFF
TRBV3-1	TRBJ2-7	CASSPDRGQGVHEQYF
TRBV2	TRBJ2-2	CASSVRETGELFF
TRBV6-2/TRBV6-3	TRBJ1-4	CASSYKQEFNEKLFF
TRBV11-3	TRBJ2-1	CASSLGDSNEQFF
TRBV10-3	TRBJ1-1	CAISPNRGNTEAFF
TRBV12-3/TRBV12-4	TRBJ2-5	CASSGQGFETQYF
TRBV19	TRBJ2-5	CASSGTWGQETQYF
TRBV6-1	TRBJ1-2	CAVGPSYGYTF
TRBV18	TRBJ1-1	CASSPLDRAREGNTEAFF
TRBV7-3	TRBJ2-2	CASSLYTRTANTGELFF
TRBV10-3	TRBJ1-2	CAISEAPGQGFYGYTF
TRBV28	TRBJ1-1	CASSYSLGQVNTEAFF
TRBV2	TRBJ1-2	CASRGSGTGRNYGYTF
TRBV5-1	TRBJ2-5	CASSPGGAEETQYF